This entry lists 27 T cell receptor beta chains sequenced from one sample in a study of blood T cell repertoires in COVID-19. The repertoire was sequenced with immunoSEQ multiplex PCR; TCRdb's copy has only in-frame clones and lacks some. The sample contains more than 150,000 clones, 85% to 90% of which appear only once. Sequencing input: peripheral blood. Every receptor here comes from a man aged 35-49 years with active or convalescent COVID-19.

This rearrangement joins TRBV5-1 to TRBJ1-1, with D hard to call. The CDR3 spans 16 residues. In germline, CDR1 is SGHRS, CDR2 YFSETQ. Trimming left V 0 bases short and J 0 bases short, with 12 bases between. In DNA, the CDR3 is TGCGCCAGCAGCTTGGACGGGAGCCGATTGAACACTGAAGCTTTCTTT. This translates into CASSLDGSRLNTEAFF.

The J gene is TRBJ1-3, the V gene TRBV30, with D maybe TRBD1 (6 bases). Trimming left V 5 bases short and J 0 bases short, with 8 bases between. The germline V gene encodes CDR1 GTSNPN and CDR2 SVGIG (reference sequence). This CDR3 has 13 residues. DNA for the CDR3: TGTGCCTGGGGACAGTTCTCTGGAAACACCATATATTTT. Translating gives CAWGQFSGNTIYF. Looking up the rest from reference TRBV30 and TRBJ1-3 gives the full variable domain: SQTIHQWPATLVQPVGSPLSLECTVEGTSNPNLYWYRQAAGRGLQLLFYSVGIGQISSEVPQNLSASRPQDRQFILSSKKLLLSDSGFYLCAWGQFSGNTIYFGEGSWLTVV.

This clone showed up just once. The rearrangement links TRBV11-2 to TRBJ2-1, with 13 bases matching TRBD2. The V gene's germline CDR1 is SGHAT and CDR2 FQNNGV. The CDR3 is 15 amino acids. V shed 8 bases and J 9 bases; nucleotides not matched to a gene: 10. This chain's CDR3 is CASSYGTSGEGEQFF. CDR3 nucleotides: TGTGCCAGCTCCTACGGGACTAGCGGGGAGGGTGAGCAGTTCTTC.

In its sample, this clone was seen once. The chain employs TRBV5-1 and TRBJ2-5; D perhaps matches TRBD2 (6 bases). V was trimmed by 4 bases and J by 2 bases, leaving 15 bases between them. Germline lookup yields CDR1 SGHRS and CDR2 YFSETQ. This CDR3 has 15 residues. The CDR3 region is CASSAQLALQETQYF. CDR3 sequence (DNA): TGCGCCAGCAGCGCCCAACTAGCCCTGCAAGAGACCCAGTACTTC.

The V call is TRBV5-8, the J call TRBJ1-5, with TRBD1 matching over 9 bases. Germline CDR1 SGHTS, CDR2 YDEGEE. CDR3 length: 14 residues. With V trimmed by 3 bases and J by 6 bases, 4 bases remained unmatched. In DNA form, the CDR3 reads TGTGCCAGCAGCTGGGACAGGGCGGGTCAGCCCCAGCATTTT. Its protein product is CASSWDRAGQPQHF.

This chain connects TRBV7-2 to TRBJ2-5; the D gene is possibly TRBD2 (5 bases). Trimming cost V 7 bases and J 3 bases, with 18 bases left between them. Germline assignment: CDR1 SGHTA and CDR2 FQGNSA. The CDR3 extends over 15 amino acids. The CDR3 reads CASTPRERLKETQYF. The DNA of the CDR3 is TGTGCCAGCACCCCGCGAGAGCGGTTAAAAGAGACCCAGTACTTC.

The CDR3: CASSEITGNQPQHF. The DNA of the CDR3 is TGTGCCAGCAGTGAAATTACAGGTAATCAGCCCCAGCATTTT. The rearrangement links TRBV2 to TRBJ1-5; tentative D call: TRBD1 (5 bases). Trimming removed 2 bases at V and 4 bases at J, with 9 bases between. This CDR3 contains 14 residues. The germline V gene has CDR1 SNHLY and CDR2 FYNNEI.

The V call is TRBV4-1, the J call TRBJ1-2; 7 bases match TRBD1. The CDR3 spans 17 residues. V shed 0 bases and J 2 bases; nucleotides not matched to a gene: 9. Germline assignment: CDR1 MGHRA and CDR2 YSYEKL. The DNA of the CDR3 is TGCGCCAGCAGCCAAGACTCACGGCGGACAGGCAACTATGGCTACACCTTC. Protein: CASSQDSRRTGNYGYTF.

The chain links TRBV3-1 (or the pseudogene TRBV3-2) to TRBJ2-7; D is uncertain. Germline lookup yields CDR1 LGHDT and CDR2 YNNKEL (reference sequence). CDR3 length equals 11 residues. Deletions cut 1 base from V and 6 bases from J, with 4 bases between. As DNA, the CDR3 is TGTGCCAGCAGCCAAGTCGGCGAGCAGTACTTC. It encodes CASSQVGEQYF.

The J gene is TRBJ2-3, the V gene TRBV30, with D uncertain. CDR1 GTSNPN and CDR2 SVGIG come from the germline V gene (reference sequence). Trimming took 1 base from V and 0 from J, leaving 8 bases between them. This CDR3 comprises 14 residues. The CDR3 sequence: CAWSGLTSTDTQYF. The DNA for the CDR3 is TGTGCCTGGAGTGGACTGACTAGCACAGATACGCAGTATTTT.

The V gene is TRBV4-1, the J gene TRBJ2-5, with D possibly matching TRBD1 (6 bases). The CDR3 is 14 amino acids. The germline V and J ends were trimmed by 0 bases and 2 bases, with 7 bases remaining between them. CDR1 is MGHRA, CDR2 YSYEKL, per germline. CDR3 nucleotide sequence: TGCGCCAGCAGCCAAGAGACAGGTCAAGAGACCCAGTACTTC. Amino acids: CASSQETGQETQYF.

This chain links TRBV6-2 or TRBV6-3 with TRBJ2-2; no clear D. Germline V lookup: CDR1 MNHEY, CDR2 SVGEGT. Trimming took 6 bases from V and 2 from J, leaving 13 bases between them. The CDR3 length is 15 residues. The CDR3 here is CASSRLRANTGELFF. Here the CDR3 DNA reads TGTGCCAGCAGCAGACTGAGAGCTAACACCGGGGAGCTGTTTTTT.

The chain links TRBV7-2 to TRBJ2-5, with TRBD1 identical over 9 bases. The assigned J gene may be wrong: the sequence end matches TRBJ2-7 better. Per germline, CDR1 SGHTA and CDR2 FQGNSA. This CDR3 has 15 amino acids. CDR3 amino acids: CASSHLWTGVHEQYF. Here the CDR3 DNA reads TGTGCCAGCAGCCATCTCTGGACAGGGGTTCACGAGCAGTACTTC.

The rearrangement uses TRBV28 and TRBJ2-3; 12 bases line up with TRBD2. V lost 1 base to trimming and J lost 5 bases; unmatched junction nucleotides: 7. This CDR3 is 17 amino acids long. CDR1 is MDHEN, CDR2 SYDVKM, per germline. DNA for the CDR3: TGTGCCAGCAGTTTATTTTCTAGCGGGGGGGCACTAGATACGCAGTATTTT. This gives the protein CASSLFSSGGALDTQYF.

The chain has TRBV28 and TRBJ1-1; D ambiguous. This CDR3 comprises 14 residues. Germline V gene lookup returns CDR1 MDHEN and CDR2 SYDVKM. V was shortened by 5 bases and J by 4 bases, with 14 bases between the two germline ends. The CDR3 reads CASSIRGGLTEAFF. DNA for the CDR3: TGTGCCAGCAGTATTCGCGGAGGGCTCACTGAAGCTTTCTTT.

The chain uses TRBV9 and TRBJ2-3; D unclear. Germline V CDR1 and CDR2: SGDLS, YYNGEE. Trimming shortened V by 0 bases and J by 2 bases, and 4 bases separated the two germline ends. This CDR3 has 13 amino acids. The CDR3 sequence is CASSVGPTDTQYF. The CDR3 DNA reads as TGTGCCAGCAGCGTAGGGCCCACAGATACGCAGTATTTT. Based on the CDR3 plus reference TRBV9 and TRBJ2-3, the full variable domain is DSGVTQTPKHLITATGQRVTLRCSPRSGDLSVYWYQQSLDQGLQFLIQYYNGEERAKGNILERFSAQQFPDLHSELNLSSLELGDSALYFCASSVGPTDTQYFGPGTRLTVL.

The CDR3 protein is CASSRSGYYTF. The CDR3, as DNA: TGTGCCAGCAGTCGATCAGGGTACTACACCTTC. This chain connects TRBV27 to TRBJ1-2, with D possibly being TRBD1 (5 bases). Germline V gives CDR1 MNHEY, CDR2 SMNVEV (reference sequence). The CDR3 contains 11 residues. Trimming shortened V by 5 bases and J by 10 bases, and 11 bases separated the two germline ends.

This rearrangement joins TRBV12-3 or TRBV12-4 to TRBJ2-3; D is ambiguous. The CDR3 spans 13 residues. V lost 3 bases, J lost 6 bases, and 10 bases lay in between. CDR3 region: CASSFFGEDTQYF. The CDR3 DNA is TGTGCCAGCAGTTTCTTCGGAGAGGATACGCAGTATTTT.

CDR3 sequence: CASSPYPEAGANVLTF. DNA for the CDR3: TGCGCCAGCAGCCCCTATCCGGAGGCGGGGGCCAACGTCCTGACTTTC. This chain joins TRBV4-1 and TRBJ2-6; D might be TRBD2 (5 bases). The CDR3 covers 16 residues. Trimming pared 4 bases from V and 4 bases from J, leaving 14 bases between. CDR1 and CDR2 from the germline V gene are MGHRA and YSYEKL.

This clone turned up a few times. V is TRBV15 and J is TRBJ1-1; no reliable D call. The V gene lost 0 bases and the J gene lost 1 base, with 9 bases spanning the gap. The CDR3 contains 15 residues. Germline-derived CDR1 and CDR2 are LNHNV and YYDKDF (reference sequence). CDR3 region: CATSRDQLRNTEAFF. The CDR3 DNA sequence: TGTGCCACCAGCAGAGATCAACTGCGGAACACTGAAGCTTTCTTT. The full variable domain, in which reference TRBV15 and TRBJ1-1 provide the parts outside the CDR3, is DAMVIQNPRYQVTQFGKPVTLSCSQTLNHNVMYWYQQKSSQAPKLLFHYYDKDFNNEADTPDNFQSRRPNTSFCFLDIRSPGLGDTAMYLCATSRDQLRNTEAFFGQGTRLTVV.

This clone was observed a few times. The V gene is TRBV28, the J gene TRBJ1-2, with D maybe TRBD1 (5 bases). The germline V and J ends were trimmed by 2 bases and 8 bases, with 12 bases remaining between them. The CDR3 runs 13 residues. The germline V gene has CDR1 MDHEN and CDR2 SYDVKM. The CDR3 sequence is CASSLEGAWGYTF. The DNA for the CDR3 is TGTGCCAGCAGTTTAGAAGGGGCGTGGGGCTACACCTTC.

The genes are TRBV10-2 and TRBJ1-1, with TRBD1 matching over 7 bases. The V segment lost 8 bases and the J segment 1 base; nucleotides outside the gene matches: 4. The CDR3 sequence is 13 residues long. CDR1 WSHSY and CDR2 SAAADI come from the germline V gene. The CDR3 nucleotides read TGCGCCAGCTCAGGACAGGCGAACACTGAAGCTTTCTTT. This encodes CASSGQANTEAFF.

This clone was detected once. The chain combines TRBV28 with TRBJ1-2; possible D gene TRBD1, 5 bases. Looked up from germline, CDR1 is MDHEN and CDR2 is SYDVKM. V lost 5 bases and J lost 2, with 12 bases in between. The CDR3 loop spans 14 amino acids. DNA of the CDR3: TGTGCCAGCAGTGCTGGGACTGCCAACTATGGCTACACCTTC. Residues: CASSAGTANYGYTF.

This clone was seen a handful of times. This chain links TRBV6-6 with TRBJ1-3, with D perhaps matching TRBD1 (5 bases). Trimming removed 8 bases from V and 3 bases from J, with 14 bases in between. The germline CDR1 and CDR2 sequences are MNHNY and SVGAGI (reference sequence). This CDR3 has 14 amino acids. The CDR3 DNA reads TGTGCCAGCTCATCAGGACAAATTGGAAACACCATATATTTT. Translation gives CASSSGQIGNTIYF.

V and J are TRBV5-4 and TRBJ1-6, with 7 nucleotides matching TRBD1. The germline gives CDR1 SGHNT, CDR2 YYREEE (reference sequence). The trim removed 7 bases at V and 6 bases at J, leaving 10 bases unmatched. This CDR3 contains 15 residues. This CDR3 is CASQQGSVVNSPLHF. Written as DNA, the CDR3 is TGTGCCAGCCAACAGGGGTCAGTCGTTAATTCACCCCTCCACTTT.

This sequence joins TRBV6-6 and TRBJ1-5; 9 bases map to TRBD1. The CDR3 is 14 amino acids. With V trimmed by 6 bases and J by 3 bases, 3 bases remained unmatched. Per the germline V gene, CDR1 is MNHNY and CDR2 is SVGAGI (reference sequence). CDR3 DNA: TGTGCCAGCAGCGGACAGGGGCTCAATCAGCCCCAGCATTTT. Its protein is CASSGQGLNQPQHF.

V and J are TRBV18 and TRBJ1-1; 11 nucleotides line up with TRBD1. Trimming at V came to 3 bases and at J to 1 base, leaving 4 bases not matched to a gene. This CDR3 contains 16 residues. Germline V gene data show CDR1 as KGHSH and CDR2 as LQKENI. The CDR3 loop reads CASSPGTGGTNTEAFF. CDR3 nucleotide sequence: TGTGCCAGCTCACCCGGGACAGGGGGGACGAACACTGAAGCTTTCTTT.